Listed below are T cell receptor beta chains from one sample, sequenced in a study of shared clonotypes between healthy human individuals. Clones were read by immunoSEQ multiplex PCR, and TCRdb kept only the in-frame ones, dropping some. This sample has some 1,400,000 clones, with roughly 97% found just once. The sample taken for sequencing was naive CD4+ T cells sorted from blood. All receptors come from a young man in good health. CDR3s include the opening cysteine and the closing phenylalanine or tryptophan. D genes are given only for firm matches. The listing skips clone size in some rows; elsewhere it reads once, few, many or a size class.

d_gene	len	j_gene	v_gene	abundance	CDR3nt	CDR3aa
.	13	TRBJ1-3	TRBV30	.	TGTGCCTGGAGTCCTAGCTCTGGAAACACCATATATTTT	CAWSPSSGNTIYF
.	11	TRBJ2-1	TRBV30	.	TGTGCCTGGAGTGTAGCTTTGGGGCAGTTCTTC	CAWSVALGQFF
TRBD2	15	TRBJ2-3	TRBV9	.	TGTGCCAGCAGCGCCACTAGCGGGAGGACAGATACGCAGTATTTT	CASSATSGRTDTQYF
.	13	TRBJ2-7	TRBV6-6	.	TGTGCCAGCAGTCAAACCACAGAATACGAGCAGTACTTC	CASSQTTEYEQYF
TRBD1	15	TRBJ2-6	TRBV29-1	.	TGCAGCGTTGAAGGGACAGGTGCTGGGGCCAACGTCCTGACTTTC	CSVEGTGAGANVLTF
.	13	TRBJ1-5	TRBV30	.	TGTGCCTGGAGGGGCTCCTGGGATCAGCCCCAGCATTTT	CAWRGSWDQPQHF
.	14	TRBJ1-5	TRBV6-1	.	TGTGCCAGCACAAGTCCGGGAGAGGATCAGCCCCAGCATTTT	CASTSPGEDQPQHF
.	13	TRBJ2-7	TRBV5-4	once	TGTGCCAGCAGCTCGAGCCTCCCCTACGAGCAGTACTTC	CASSSSLPYEQYF
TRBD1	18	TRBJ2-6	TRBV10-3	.	TGTGCCATCAGTGAGTTGGACAGGGCCGACTCTGGGGCCAACGTCCTGACTTTC	CAISELDRADSGANVLTF
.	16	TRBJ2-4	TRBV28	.	TGTGCCAGCAGTTTACCGGGGGCGCGGGGCAAAAACATTCAGTACTTC	CASSLPGARGKNIQYF
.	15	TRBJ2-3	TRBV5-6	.	TGTGCCAGCAGCTTGGACGCCGGACGCACAGATACGCAGTATTTT	CASSLDAGRTDTQYF
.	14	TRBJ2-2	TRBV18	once	TGTGCCAGCCAAACTTTACAGGGATCCGGGGAGCTGTTTTTT	CASQTLQGSGELFF
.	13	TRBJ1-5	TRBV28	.	TGTGCCACCTCAGCAGGGAATCGTCAGCCCCAGCATTTT	CATSAGNRQPQHF
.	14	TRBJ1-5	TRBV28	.	TGTGCCAGCAGTTCAAAAAGAACCAATCAGCCCCAGCATTTT	CASSSKRTNQPQHF
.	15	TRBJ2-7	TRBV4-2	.	TGTGCCAGCAGCTTGGAAGCTCTTAGCTCCTACGAGCAGTACTTC	CASSLEALSSYEQYF
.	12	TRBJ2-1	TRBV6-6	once	TGTGCCAGCAGTTACTCGATCAATGAGCAGTTCTTC	CASSYSINEQFF
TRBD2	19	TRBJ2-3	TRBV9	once	TGTGCCAGCAGCCCCCGGAGGAGCGGGACTGTGGCAGAAGCAGATACGCAGTATTTT	CASSPRRSGTVAEADTQYF
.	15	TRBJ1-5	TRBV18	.	TGTGCCAGCTCACCAACGCGGGACACAGGGCAGCCCCAGCATTTT	CASSPTRDTGQPQHF
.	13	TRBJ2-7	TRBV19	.	TGTGCCAGTATGGCCCCTGGCGCGTACGAGCAGTACTTC	CASMAPGAYEQYF
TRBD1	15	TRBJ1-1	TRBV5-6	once	TGTGCCAGCAGCTTTTCAGGACAGGGGGACACTGAAGCTTTCTTT	CASSFSGQGDTEAFF
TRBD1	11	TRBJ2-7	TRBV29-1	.	TGCAGCGTAGGACAGGGCCACGAGCAGTACTTC	CSVGQGHEQYF
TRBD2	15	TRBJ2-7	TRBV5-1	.	TGCGCCAGCAGCTCTACTAGCGGGAGCTCCTACGAGCAGTACTTC	CASSSTSGSSYEQYF
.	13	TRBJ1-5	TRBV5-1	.	TGCGCCAGCAGCTTGGTTCAGGGACAGCCCCAGCATTTT	CASSLVQGQPQHF
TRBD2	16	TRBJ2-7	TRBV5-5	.	TGTGCCAGCAGCTTGGCGCCTAGCGGAGGGGCCTACGAGCAGTACTTC	CASSLAPSGGAYEQYF